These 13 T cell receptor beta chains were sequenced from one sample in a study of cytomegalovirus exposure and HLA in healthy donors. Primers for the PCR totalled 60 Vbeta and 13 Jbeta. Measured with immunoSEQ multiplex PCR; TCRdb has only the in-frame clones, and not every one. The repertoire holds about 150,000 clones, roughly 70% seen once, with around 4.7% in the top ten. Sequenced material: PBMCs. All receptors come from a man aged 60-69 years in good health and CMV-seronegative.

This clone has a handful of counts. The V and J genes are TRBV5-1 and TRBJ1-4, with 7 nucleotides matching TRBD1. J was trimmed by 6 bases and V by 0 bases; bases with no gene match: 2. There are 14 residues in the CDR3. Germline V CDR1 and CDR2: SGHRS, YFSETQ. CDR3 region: CASSLGTGDEKLFF. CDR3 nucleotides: TGCGCCAGCAGCTTGGGTACAGGGGATGAAAAACTGTTTTTT.

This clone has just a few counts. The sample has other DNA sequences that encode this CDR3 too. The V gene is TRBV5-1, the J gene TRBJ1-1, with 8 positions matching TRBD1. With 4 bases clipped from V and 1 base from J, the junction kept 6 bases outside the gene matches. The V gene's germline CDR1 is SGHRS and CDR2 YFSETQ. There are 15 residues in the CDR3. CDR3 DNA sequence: TGCGCCAGCAGCCCAACAGGGGGAGGGAACACTGAAGCTTTCTTT. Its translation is CASSPTGGGNTEAFF.

The CDR3 sequence is CASSLDGLADSGANVLTF. The DNA for the CDR3 is TGTGCCAGCAGCTTGGACGGGCTAGCGGACTCTGGGGCCAACGTCCTGACTTTC. The rearrangement joins TRBV5-6 to TRBJ2-6, with TRBD2 identical over 7 bases. Trimming cost V 0 bases and J 0 bases; bases outside gene matches: 6. Germline V CDR1 and CDR2: SGHDT, YYEEEE. The CDR3 is 18 residues long.

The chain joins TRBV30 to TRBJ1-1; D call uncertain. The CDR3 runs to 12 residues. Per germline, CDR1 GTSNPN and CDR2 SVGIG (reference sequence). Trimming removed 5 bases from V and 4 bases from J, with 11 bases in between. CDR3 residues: CAWGIPGTEAFF. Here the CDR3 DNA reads TGTGCCTGGGGCATCCCGGGCACTGAAGCTTTCTTT.

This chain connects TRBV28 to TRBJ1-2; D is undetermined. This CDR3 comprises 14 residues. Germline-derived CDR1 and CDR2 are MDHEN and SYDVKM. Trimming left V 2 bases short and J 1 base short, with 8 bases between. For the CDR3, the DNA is TGTGCCAGCAGTTTACAAGGAGTTAACTATGGCTACACCTTC. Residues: CASSLQGVNYGYTF.

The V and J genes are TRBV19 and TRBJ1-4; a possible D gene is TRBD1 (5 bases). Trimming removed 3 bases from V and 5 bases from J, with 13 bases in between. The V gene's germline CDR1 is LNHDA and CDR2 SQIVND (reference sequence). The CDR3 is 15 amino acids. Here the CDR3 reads CASSIRLRGNEKLFF. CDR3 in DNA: TGTGCCAGTAGTATCAGGCTTCGGGGGAATGAAAAACTGTTTTTT.

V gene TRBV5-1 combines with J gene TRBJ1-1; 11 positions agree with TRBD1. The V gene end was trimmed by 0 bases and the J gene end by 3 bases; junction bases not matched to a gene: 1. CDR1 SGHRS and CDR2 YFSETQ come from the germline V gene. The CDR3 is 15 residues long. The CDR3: CASSLGGQGDTEAFF. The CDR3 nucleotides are TGCGCCAGCAGCTTGGGGGGACAGGGGGACACTGAAGCTTTCTTT. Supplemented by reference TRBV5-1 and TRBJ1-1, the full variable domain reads KAGVTQTPRYLIKTRGQQVTLSCSPISGHRSVSWYQQTPGQGLQFLFEYFSETQRNKGNFPGRFSGRQFSNSRSEMNVSTLELGDSALYLCASSLGGQGDTEAFFGQGTRLTVV.

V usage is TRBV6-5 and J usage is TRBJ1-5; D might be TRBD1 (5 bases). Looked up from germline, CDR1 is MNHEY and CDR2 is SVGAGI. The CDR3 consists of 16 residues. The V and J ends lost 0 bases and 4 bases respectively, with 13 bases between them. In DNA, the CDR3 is TGTGCCAGCAGTTACTCGCCAGGGTTGGGGAATCAGCCCCAGCATTTT. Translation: CASSYSPGLGNQPQHF.

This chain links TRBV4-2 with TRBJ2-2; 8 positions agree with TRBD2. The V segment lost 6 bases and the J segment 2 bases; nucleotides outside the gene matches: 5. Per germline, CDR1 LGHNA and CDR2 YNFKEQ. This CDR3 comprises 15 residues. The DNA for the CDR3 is TGTGCCAGCAGATTTAGCGGGGCAAACACCGGGGAGCTGTTTTTT. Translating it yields CASRFSGANTGELFF.

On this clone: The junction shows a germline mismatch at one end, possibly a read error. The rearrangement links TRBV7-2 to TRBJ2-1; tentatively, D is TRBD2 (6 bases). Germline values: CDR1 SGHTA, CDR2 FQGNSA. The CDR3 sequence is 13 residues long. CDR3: CASSPMRGTTYLF. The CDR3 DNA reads TGTGCCAGCAGCCCCATGCGGGGCACTACCTACCTCTTC.

In DNA, the CDR3 is TGTGCCAGCAGGACAGGGGACACTGAAGCTTTCTTT. Its protein product is CASRTGDTEAFF. The J gene is TRBJ1-1, the V gene TRBV6-6; 8 bases are a match to TRBD1. The CDR3 covers 12 residues. With V trimmed by 6 bases and J by 3 bases, 0 bases remained unmatched. Germline CDR1 is MNHNY and CDR2 is SVGAGI (reference sequence).

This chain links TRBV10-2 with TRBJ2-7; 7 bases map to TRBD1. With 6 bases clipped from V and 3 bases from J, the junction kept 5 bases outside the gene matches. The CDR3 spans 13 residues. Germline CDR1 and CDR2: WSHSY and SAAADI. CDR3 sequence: CASRVTGVYEQYF. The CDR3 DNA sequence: TGCGCCAGCAGAGTCACAGGGGTCTACGAGCAGTACTTC.

CDR3 DNA sequence: TGTGCCAGCTCACCATGGCAGGGTGACTATGGCTACACCTTC. It codes for CASSPWQGDYGYTF. The J gene is TRBJ1-2, the V gene TRBV18; perhaps TRBD1 as D (5 bases). The CDR3 extends over 14 amino acids. The V gene lost 2 bases and the J gene lost 3 bases, with 10 bases spanning the gap. Germline V gene data show CDR1 as KGHSH and CDR2 as LQKENI.